These 26 T cell receptor beta chains were all obtained from the same sample, sequenced in a study of blood T cell repertoires in COVID-19. Sequencing was performed with immunoSEQ multiplex PCR; in TCRdb, only in-frame clones are kept and a portion is missing. The sample includes about 150,000 clones, about 85% of them seen just once. The sample taken for sequencing was peripheral blood. The receptors here all came from a woman aged 60-75 years with COVID-19, enrolled during active disease.

V and J are TRBV7-8 and TRBJ1-5; D is ambiguous. Per the germline V gene, CDR1 is SGHVS and CDR2 is FQNEAQ. V lost 5 bases and J lost 0, with 11 bases in between. This CDR3 region has 15 residues. CDR3 DNA: TGTGCCAGCAGCCTAGACGGTTATAGCAATCAGCCCCAGCATTTT. This translates into CASSLDGYSNQPQHF.

Only one count was recorded for this clone. This chain uses TRBV19 with TRBJ2-1, with D unclear. Trimming took off 5 bases at V and 15 bases at J, with 11 bases between the two ends. CDR1 LNHDA and CDR2 SQIVND come from the germline V gene (reference sequence). This CDR3 has 10 amino acids. The CDR3 nucleotides are TGTGCCAGTAGTTCAGGAAAGAGGTTCTTC. This gives the protein CASSSGKRFF.

V and J are TRBV9 and TRBJ2-7, with 11 bases fitting TRBD2. V lost 3 bases to trimming and J lost 3 bases; unmatched junction nucleotides: 5. The CDR3 extends over 15 amino acids. CDR1 is SGDLS, CDR2 YYNGEE, per germline. In nucleotides, the CDR3 is TGTGCCAGCAGCGAGGGGACTAGCGGATACTACGAGCAGTACTTC. Translated: CASSEGTSGYYEQYF.

This chain joins TRBV11-1 and TRBJ1-2; D is perhaps TRBD1 (5 bases). V was pared by 5 bases and J by 4 bases, with 20 bases between. Germline CDR1 reads SGHAT; CDR2 reads FQDESV (reference sequence). The CDR3 consists of 16 residues. The CDR3 loop reads CASSTGEQTRSYGYTF. In DNA form, the CDR3 reads TGTGCCAGCAGCACGGGGGAACAGACGCGTAGCTATGGCTACACCTTC.

The chain carries TRBV7-8 and TRBJ2-2; TRBD1 agrees at 7 bases. Per the germline V gene, CDR1 is SGHVS and CDR2 is FQNEAQ. The CDR3 is 17 residues long. Trimming took 6 bases from V and 2 from J; bases not matched to a gene: 12. For the CDR3, the DNA is TGTGCCAGCAGACCTCTAGACAGGGCCGTAAACACCGGGGAGCTGTTTTTT. Its translation is CASRPLDRAVNTGELFF.

The V call is TRBV5-6, the J call TRBJ2-1; 8 bases line up with TRBD1. The CDR3 has 15 amino acids. Germline V gene lookup returns CDR1 SGHDT and CDR2 YYEEEE. J gave up 2 bases and V 4 bases, and 5 bases lay outside the gene matches. CDR3 DNA sequence: TGTGCCAGCAGCACCACAGGGGGGCCCTACAATGAGCAGTTCTTC. Amino acid sequence: CASSTTGGPYNEQFF.

The chain is built from TRBV7-9 and TRBJ1-3, with 9 bases fitting TRBD1. Germline V CDR1 and CDR2: SEHNR, FQNEAQ (reference sequence). V gave up 3 bases and J gave up 4 bases; unmatched junction bases: 7. This CDR3 region has 16 residues. This chain's CDR3 is CASSLATGGFGNTIYF. The CDR3 coding sequence is TGTGCCAGCAGCTTGGCAACAGGGGGCTTCGGAAACACCATATATTTT.

The rearrangement uses TRBV2 and TRBJ1-6; D gene unclear. CDR1 and CDR2 from the germline V gene are SNHLY and FYNNEI. V was trimmed by 4 bases and J by 7 bases, leaving 14 bases between them. This CDR3 spans 15 amino acids. CDR3 nucleotide sequence: TGTGCCAGCAGTGGGTCTCAGAATCTCAATTCACCCCTCCACTTT. It specifies CASSGSQNLNSPLHF.

V usage is TRBV27 and J usage is TRBJ1-5; 7 nucleotides agree with TRBD1. With V trimmed by 4 bases and J by 9 bases, 15 bases remained unmatched. This CDR3 region has 16 residues. Germline V CDR1 and CDR2: MNHEY, SMNVEV (reference sequence). Written as DNA, the CDR3 is TGTGCCAGCAGTTCCAACCCGACAGGGAATTATCCGCCCCAGCATTTT. Translation gives CASSSNPTGNYPPQHF.

The J gene is TRBJ2-1, the V gene TRBV11-3; 8 bases agree with TRBD2. Germline V gene lookup returns CDR1 SGHNT and CDR2 YENEEA. The J segment lost 10 bases and the V segment lost 6 bases, leaving 11 bases of the junction unmatched. The CDR3 is made up of 14 amino acids. CDR3 region: CASSFAAGVQEQFF. CDR3 DNA: TGTGCCAGCAGTTTTGCAGCGGGAGTGCAGGAGCAGTTCTTC.

This clone was recorded only once. The CDR3 region is CASSFRQDTEAFF. CDR3 DNA sequence: TGTGCCAGCAGTTTCCGACAGGACACTGAAGCTTTCTTT. V usage is TRBV27 and J usage is TRBJ1-1; maybe TRBD1 (6 bases). Germline lookup yields CDR1 MNHEY and CDR2 SMNVEV (reference sequence). CDR3 size: 13 residues. V was trimmed by 3 bases and J by 3 bases, leaving 8 bases between them.

The rearrangement links TRBV15 to TRBJ1-1, with 7 bases identical to TRBD1. Losses at the gene ends were 4 bases for V and 1 base for J; bases not matched to a gene: 15. CDR3 length equals 18 residues. Germline lookup yields CDR1 LNHNV and CDR2 YYDKDF (reference sequence). Here the CDR3 DNA reads TGTGCCACCAGCAAAAGTGACAGGGTAAGAGTAAGGAACACTGAAGCTTTCTTT. As protein: CATSKSDRVRVRNTEAFF.

The table lists this clone with a few counts. The V and J genes are TRBV5-1 and TRBJ2-2; possible D gene TRBD1, 6 bases. There are 14 residues in the CDR3. V was shortened by 2 bases and J by 6 bases, with 11 bases between the two germline ends. In germline, CDR1 is SGHRS, CDR2 YFSETQ. The CDR3 DNA follows: TGCGCCAGCAGCTTTTTACAGGGTTCCGGGGAGCTGTTTTTT. This codes for CASSFLQGSGELFF.

This clone was counted ten times or more. V is TRBV11-2 and J is TRBJ2-2; D remains ambiguous. Germline CDR1 and CDR2: SGHAT and FQNNGV. The V end lost 4 bases, the J end lost 8 bases, and 17 bases lay between the germline ends. This CDR3 region has 15 residues. The CDR3 loop is CASSSLNLARGELFF. The CDR3, as DNA: TGTGCCAGCAGCTCCCTAAATTTAGCCCGAGGGGAGCTGTTTTTT. The whole variable domain, filled in from reference TRBV11-2 and TRBJ2-2, reads EAGVAQSPRYKIIEKRQSVAFWCNPISGHATLYWYQQILGQGPKLLIQFQNNGVVDDSQLPKDRFSAERLKGVDSTLKIQPAKLEDSAVYLCASSSLNLARGELFFGEGSRLTVL.

This clone appeared once. The chain has TRBV29-1 and TRBJ2-7, with 12 bases matching TRBD1. CDR3 length: 14 amino acids. With 4 bases clipped from V and 5 bases from J, the junction kept 6 bases outside the gene matches. Germline V lookup: CDR1 SQVTM, CDR2 ANQGSEA. The CDR3 nucleotides are TGCAGCGTTGGAGGAGGGACAGGGGGCAACGAGCAGTACTTC. Amino acid sequence: CSVGGGTGGNEQYF.

This clone was counted between two and nine times. The chain links TRBV20-1 to TRBJ2-5, with TRBD2 as a possible D gene (5 bases). This CDR3 has 11 residues. Trimming left V 5 bases short and J 4 bases short, with 8 bases between. Germline V CDR1 and CDR2: DFQATT, SNEGSKA (reference sequence). The CDR3 nucleotides are TGCAGTGCTCTAGCAGGAGAGACCCAGTACTTC. It encodes CSALAGETQYF.

The rearrangement joins TRBV6-5 to TRBJ1-2; D gene ambiguous. The V gene lost 8 bases and the J gene lost 4 bases, with 17 bases spanning the gap. Germline values: CDR1 MNHEY, CDR2 SVGAGI. The CDR3 totals 14 residues. The CDR3 sequence is CASAAGRLGYGYTF. CDR3 nucleotides: TGTGCCAGCGCTGCAGGCCGCCTGGGCTATGGCTACACCTTC.

The rearrangement links TRBV5-6 to TRBJ1-4; D gene unclear. The germline V and J ends were trimmed by 3 bases and 8 bases, with 8 bases remaining between them. The CDR3 covers 12 residues. Per the germline V gene, CDR1 is SGHDT and CDR2 is YYEEEE. CDR3 in amino acids: CASSSGWEKLFF. The CDR3 region has the DNA TGTGCCAGCAGCTCAGGTTGGGAAAAACTGTTTTTT.

The chain recombines TRBV10-3 with TRBJ1-6, with D possibly matching TRBD1 (5 bases). The CDR3 is 14 amino acids. Germline CDR1 ENHRY, CDR2 SYGVKD. The V gene lost 7 bases and the J gene lost 10 bases, with 17 bases spanning the gap. The CDR3 loop reads CAITPGRERSPLHF. The CDR3 region has the DNA TGTGCCATCACGCCGGGCAGGGAAAGATCACCCCTCCACTTT.

The V gene is TRBV5-5, the J gene TRBJ2-1; 11 positions agree with TRBD2. The CDR3 length is 17 residues. The germline V gene encodes CDR1 SGHKS and CDR2 YYEKEE (reference sequence). V was clipped by 1 base and J by 0 bases; unmatched bases: 3. The CDR3 spells CASSLRLAGSSYNEQFF. The CDR3 DNA follows: TGTGCCAGCAGCTTGAGACTAGCGGGAAGCTCCTACAATGAGCAGTTCTTC.

This chain connects TRBV10-3 to TRBJ2-3; 8 nucleotides agree with TRBD1. CDR3 size: 16 residues. Germline CDR1 ENHRY, CDR2 SYGVKD. V shed 1 base, J shed 1 base, and the junction held 4 bases outside the gene matches. This CDR3 reads CAISEYGQGGTDTQYF. CDR3 DNA: TGTGCCATCAGTGAGTACGGACAGGGAGGCACAGATACGCAGTATTTT.

Note on this clone: Other nucleotide sequences in the sample specify the same CDR3. The chain couples TRBV9 to TRBJ1-1, with TRBD1 as a possible D gene (6 bases). V was cut by 1 base and J by 2 bases, with 9 bases left in between. Germline-derived CDR1 and CDR2 are SGDLS and YYNGEE. This CDR3 region has 14 residues. The CDR3 sequence: CASSVLGGNTEAFF. CDR3 in DNA: TGTGCCAGCAGCGTATTAGGGGGAAACACTGAAGCTTTCTTT. Together with reference TRBV9 and TRBJ1-1, the CDR3 gives the full variable domain: DSGVTQTPKHLITATGQRVTLRCSPRSGDLSVYWYQQSLDQGLQFLIQYYNGEERAKGNILERFSAQQFPDLHSELNLSSLELGDSALYFCASSVLGGNTEAFFGQGTRLTVV.

The chain recombines TRBV7-3 with TRBJ2-6; D gene ambiguous. V was shortened by 1 base and J by 4 bases, with 5 bases between the two germline ends. Germline V gene lookup returns CDR1 SGHTA and CDR2 FQGTGA. The CDR3 is 14 residues long. CDR3 coding DNA: TGTGCCAGCAGCTTAAACACGGGGGCCAACGTCCTGACTTTC. It translates to CASSLNTGANVLTF.

The V gene is TRBV24-1, the J gene TRBJ1-1; D remains unclear. The V and J ends lost 6 bases and 5 bases respectively, with 18 bases between them. This CDR3 is 15 amino acids long. CDR1 and CDR2 from the germline V gene are KGHDR and SFDVKD. CDR3 amino acids: CATSYSGPGGTEAFF. CDR3 nucleotide sequence: TGTGCCACCAGTTACTCTGGTCCGGGCGGGACTGAAGCTTTCTTT.

This chain uses TRBV24-1 with TRBJ1-1; 7 nucleotides match TRBD1. Germline CDR1 KGHDR, CDR2 SFDVKD. The CDR3 has 12 amino acids. The V segment lost 12 bases and the J segment 1 base; nucleotides outside the gene matches: 4. The CDR3 is CAFRGTNTEAFF. In DNA form, the CDR3 reads TGTGCCTTCAGGGGGACGAACACTGAAGCTTTCTTT.

The genes are TRBV5-1 and TRBJ1-4; D possibly corresponds to TRBD1 (5 bases). V was pared by 2 bases and J by 8 bases, with 7 bases between. The CDR3 is 12 amino acids. Germline CDR1 is SGHRS and CDR2 is YFSETQ. The CDR3 region is CASSFKGEKLFF. The CDR3 coding sequence is TGCGCCAGCAGCTTCAAGGGGGAAAAACTGTTTTTT.